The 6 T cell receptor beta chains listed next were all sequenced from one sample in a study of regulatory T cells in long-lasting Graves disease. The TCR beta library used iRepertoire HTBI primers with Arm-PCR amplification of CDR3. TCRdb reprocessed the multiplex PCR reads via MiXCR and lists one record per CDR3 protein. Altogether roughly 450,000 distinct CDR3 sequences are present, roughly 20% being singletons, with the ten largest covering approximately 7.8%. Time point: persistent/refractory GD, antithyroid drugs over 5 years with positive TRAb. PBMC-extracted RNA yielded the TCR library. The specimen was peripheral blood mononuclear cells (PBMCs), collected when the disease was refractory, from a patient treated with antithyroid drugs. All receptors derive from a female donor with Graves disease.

CDR3 region: CASRPQGSGNTIYF. As DNA, the CDR3 is TGCGCCAGCAGACCTCAGGGCTCTGGAAACACCATATATTTT. The chain uses TRBV10-2 and TRBJ1-3, with D perhaps TRBD1 (5 bases). Looked up from germline, CDR1 is WSHSY and CDR2 is SAAADI. This CDR3 region has 14 residues. The V and J ends lost 6 bases and 0 bases respectively, with 9 bases between them.

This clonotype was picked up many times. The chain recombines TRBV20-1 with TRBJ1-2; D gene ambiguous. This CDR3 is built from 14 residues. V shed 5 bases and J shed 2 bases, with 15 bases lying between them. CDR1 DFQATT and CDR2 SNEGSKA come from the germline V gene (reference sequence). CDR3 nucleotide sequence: TGCAGTGCTCCGCTTAACGGGGAAAACTATGGCTACACCTTC. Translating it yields CSAPLNGENYGYTF.

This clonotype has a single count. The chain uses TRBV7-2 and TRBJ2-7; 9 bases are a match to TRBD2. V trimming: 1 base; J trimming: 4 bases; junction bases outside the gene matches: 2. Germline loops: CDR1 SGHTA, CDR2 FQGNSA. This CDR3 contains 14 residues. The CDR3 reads CASSLETSGYEQYF. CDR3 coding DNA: TGTGCCAGCAGCTTAGAGACTAGCGGATACGAGCAGTACTTC.

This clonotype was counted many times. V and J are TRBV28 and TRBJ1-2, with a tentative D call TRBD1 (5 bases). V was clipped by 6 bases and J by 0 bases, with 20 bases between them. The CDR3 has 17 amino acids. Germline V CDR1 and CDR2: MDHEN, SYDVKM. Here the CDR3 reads CASRTPIGGDANYGYTF. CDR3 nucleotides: TGTGCCAGCAGGACGCCTATTGGGGGGGACGCTAACTATGGCTACACCTTC.

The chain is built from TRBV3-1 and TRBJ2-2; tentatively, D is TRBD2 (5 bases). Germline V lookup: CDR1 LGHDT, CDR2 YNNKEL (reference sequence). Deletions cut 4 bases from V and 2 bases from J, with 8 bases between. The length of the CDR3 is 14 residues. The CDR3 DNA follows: TGTGCCAGCAGCCCGGGAATAAACACCGGGGAGCTGTTTTTT. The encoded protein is CASSPGINTGELFF.

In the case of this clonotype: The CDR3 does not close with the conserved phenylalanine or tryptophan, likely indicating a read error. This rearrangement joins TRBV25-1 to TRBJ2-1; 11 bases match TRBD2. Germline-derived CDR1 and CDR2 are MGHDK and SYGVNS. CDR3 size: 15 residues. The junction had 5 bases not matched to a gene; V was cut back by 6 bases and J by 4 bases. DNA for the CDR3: TGTGCCAGCAGGGAGGGACTAGCGGCTTACAATGAGCAGTTCCTC. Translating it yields CASREGLAAYNEQFL.